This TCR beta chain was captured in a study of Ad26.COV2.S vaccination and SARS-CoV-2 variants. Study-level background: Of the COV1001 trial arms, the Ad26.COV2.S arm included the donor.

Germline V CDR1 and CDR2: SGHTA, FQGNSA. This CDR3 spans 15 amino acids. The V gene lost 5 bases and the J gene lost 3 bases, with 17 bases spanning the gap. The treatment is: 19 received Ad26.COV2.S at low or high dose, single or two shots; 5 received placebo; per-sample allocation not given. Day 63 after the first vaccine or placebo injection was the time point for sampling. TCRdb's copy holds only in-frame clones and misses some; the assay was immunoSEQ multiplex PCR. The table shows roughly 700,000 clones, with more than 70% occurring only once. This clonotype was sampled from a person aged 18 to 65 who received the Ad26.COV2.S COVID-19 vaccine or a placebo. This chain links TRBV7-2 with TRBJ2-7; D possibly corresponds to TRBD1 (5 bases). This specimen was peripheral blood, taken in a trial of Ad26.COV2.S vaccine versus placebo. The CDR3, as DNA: TGTGCCAGCAGCGTCGGACAACTCGGCAACTACGAGCAGTACTTC. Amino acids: CASSVGQLGNYEQYF.